This T cell receptor (beta chain) was documented in a study of CD8 T cells in ankylosing spondylitis. General study results and limits: Clones linked to disease were reported to show significant enrichment in matched ankylosing spondylitis synovial fluid.

TCRdb re-derived calls from the 5' RACE reads in MiXCR, one entry per CDR3 protein. The sample lists over 20,000 distinct CDR3 sequences, around a sixth seen once, with around 30% in the top ten. The count of this clonotype is one. Antigen specificity is unknown. Trimming at V came to 5 bases and at J to 7 bases, leaving 13 bases not matched to a gene. From germline, CDR1 is SEHNR and CDR2 FQNEAQ (reference sequence). CDR3 size: 15 residues. This TCR was recovered from a male donor with ankylosing spondylitis or in good health (not recorded which). The specimen sequenced was blood. The gene calls are TRBV7-9 and TRBJ1-2, with TRBD1 matching 7 bases. The CDR3 region has the DNA TGTGCCAGCAGCCTCCCGACAGGGATGGGGTTTGGCTACACCTTC. Translation gives CASSLPTGMGFGYTF. The full variable domain, rest sourced from reference TRBV7-9 and TRBJ1-2, is DTGVSQNPRHKITKRGQNVTFRCDPISEHNRLYWYRQTLGQGPEFLTYFQNEAQLEKSRLLSDRFSAERPKGSFSTLEIQRTEQGDSAMYLCASSLPTGMGFGYTFGSGTRLTVV.